These T cell receptor beta chains were read from a single sample in a study of blood T cell repertoires in COVID-19. Sequenced by immunoSEQ multiplex PCR; TCRdb stores in-frame clones only, minus some. Among about 430,000 clones, 88% were seen once, and the ten largest hold roughly 0.97%. The sequencing sample was made of PBMCs or T cells enriched from blood (not recorded which). Source of these receptors: a woman under 40 with acute COVID-19. Both conserved end residues are part of each CDR3. Fields, in order: CDR3 protein, CDR3 DNA, clone size, CDR3 length, V gene, D gene, J gene. The D gene is left open where the match is weak. Expanded clones get a size class; other rows say once, few or many, or leave the size out.

CASSGITVALSYEQYF TGTGCCAGCAGTGGGATTACAGTGGCACTCTCCTACGAGCAGTACTTC few 16 TRBV2 - TRBJ2-7
CASRLEQGSTEAFF TGTGCCAGTCGGTTGGAGCAGGGGTCCACTGAAGCTTTCTTT - 14 TRBV19 - TRBJ1-1
CASSLLGWAGNTGELFF TGTGCCAGCAGCCTCCTCGGTTGGGCGGGGAACACCGGGGAGCTGTTTTTT - 17 TRBV7-3 - TRBJ2-2
CASSPQATIPDTQYF TGTGCCAGTAGTCCCCAAGCGACCATACCAGATACGCAGTATTTT - 15 TRBV19 - TRBJ2-3
CATSDRLAGAYNEQFF TGTGCCACCAGTGATCGACTAGCGGGGGCCTACAATGAGCAGTTCTTC once 16 TRBV24-1 TRBD2 TRBJ2-1
CASFQGLHTGELFF TGTGCCAGCTTTCAGGGTCTGCACACCGGGGAGCTGTTTTTT - 14 TRBV18 - TRBJ2-2
CASSMTGNYGYTF TGTGCCAGTAGTATGACAGGGAACTATGGCTACACCTTC - 13 TRBV19 TRBD1 TRBJ1-2
CASSTGSYNSPLHF TGTGCCAGCAGTACAGGGTCCTATAATTCACCCCTCCACTTT - 14 TRBV19 - TRBJ1-6
CASTPWETLSTYEQYF TGTGCCAGCACCCCGTGGGAGACATTGTCAACCTACGAGCAGTACTTC - 16 TRBV7-9 - TRBJ2-7
CASSGQGAPSTDTQYF TGCGCCAGCAGTGGTCAGGGGGCCCCTAGCACAGATACGCAGTATTTT - 16 TRBV10-1 TRBD1 TRBJ2-3
CATSWSGSYNEQFF TGTGCCACCAGTTGGTCGGGCTCCTACAATGAGCAGTTCTTC - 14 TRBV24-1 - TRBJ2-1
CASSQDTVKSVTDTQYF TGTGCCAGCAGCCAAGATACGGTTAAAAGCGTCACAGATACGCAGTATTTT - 17 TRBV14 - TRBJ2-3
CAISESPDSPLHF TGTGCCATCAGTGAGTCCCCCGATTCACCCCTCCACTTT - 13 TRBV10-3 - TRBJ1-6
CASSLGRGNDNEQFF TGCGCCAGCAGCTTGGGCCGGGGGAACGACAATGAGCAGTTCTTC - 15 TRBV5-1 - TRBJ2-1
CASGLQGHRDAPEMNTEAFF TGTGCTAGTGGTTTGCAAGGACATAGGGATGCCCCCGAAATGAACACTGAAGCTTTCTTT - 20 TRBV12-5 - TRBJ1-1
CASSQEWTVYGYTF TGCGCCAGCAGCCAAGAGTGGACAGTCTATGGCTACACCTTC - 14 TRBV4-1 - TRBJ1-2